This T cell receptor beta chain was identified during a study of post-analysis software for immune sequencing data. About the study: Clinical courses comprised relapsing-remitting, secondary progressive and progressive-relapsing multiple sclerosis.

For this clonotype: Its specificity is not known.

General study points: The authors found that F measure strongly co-clustered same-batch samples. Controls significantly exceeded multiple sclerosis patients in normalized Chao1 diversity.

cDNA libraries of TCR beta carried unique molecular identifiers. MiXCR, run by TCRdb on the PCR reads, gives a single entry per CDR3 protein. Of about 540,000 distinct CDR3 sequences detected, 34% appear once; the ten largest clones hold about 6%. Sequencing used blood. This sequence originates from a girl aged 2 to 17 with multiple sclerosis.

CDR3 protein: CASSVTGESPLHF. The CDR3 DNA reads TGTGCCAGCAGTGTAACAGGGGAGTCACCCCTCCACTTT. The chain employs TRBV25-1 and TRBJ1-6; 7 bases align to TRBD1. V was clipped by 4 bases and J by 10 bases; unmatched bases: 4. CDR1 MGHDK and CDR2 SYGVNS come from the germline V gene. This CDR3 spans 13 amino acids.